This T cell receptor (beta chain) derives from a study of cytomegalovirus exposure and HLA in healthy donors. Across the study: The use of the same platform for the 130 or so validation repertoires and the roughly 670 first-cohort repertoires was reported by a later analysis.

Clones were sequenced by immunoSEQ multiplex PCR, and TCRdb holds only the in-frame ones, with some missing. Of roughly 100,000 clones listed, around 83% are singletons. Comment on this clone: Its antigen remains unidentified.

Study-wide results and limits: Many donors shared some public TCRs, even though most TCR sequences were rare.

The length of the CDR3 is 16 residues. V lost 3 bases and J lost 2, with 15 bases in between. The V gene's germline CDR1 is MNHEY and CDR2 SMNVEV (reference sequence). This sequence joins TRBV27 and TRBJ2-3, with D perhaps matching TRBD1 (5 bases). The sequence was collected from a woman aged 18-29 years in good health and CMV-seropositive. Sequencing was done on a sample of PBMCs. The CDR3 protein is CASSFEGAGATDTQYF. The CDR3 nucleotides read TGTGCCAGCAGTTTCGAAGGGGCTGGCGCCACAGATACGCAGTATTTT.